These T cell receptor beta chains were read from a single sample in a study of T cells in Graves' hyperthyroidism and ophthalmopathy. TCRdb passed the multiplex PCR reads through MiXCR, listing each CDR3 protein once. The sample lists 600,000 to 900,000 distinct CDR3 sequences; around 15% were seen once. Sequenced: blood. The receptors shown here come from a man between 18 and 29 years old with Graves' hyperthyroidism. CDR3s include the opening cysteine and the closing phenylalanine or tryptophan. A D gene is named only where the DNA matches it firmly. Expanded clones get a size class; other rows say once, few or many, or leave the size out.

D	V	J	size	CDR3	DNA
TRBD2	TRBV27	TRBJ2-2	.	CASSLLGLAGRELFF	TGTGCCAGCAGTTTATTGGGACTAGCGGGAAGGGAGCTGTTTTTT
TRBD1	TRBV6-5	TRBJ2-5	many	CASSYAQTGTGGETQYF	TGTGCCAGCAGTTACGCGCAGACCGGGACAGGGGGTGAGACCCAGTACTTC
TRBD2	TRBV28	TRBJ2-3	many	CASSLQVAGGDTDTQYF	TGTGCCAGCAGTTTACAGGTAGCGGGAGGGGACACAGATACGCAGTATTTT
TRBD1	TRBV20-1	TRBJ2-7	few	CSARVPRGRFEQYF	TGCAGTGCTAGAGTTCCAAGGGGGCGTTTCGAGCAGTACTTC
.	TRBV2	TRBJ2-2	few	CASRKGPQVGELFF	TGTGCCAGCAGGAAGGGACCCCAAGTGGGGGAGCTGTTTTTT
.	TRBV5-5	TRBJ1-2	many	CASSLLVVRKGYGYTF	TGTGCCAGCAGCTTGTTAGTAGTCCGAAAGGGCTATGGCTACACCTTC
TRBD1	TRBV28	TRBJ1-5	many	CASSLGTGGYQPQHF	TGTGCCAGCAGTTTAGGTACAGGGGGCTATCAGCCCCAGCATTTT
.	TRBV15	TRBJ2-2	.	CATSRPPAETPTGELFF	TGTGCCACCAGCAGACCTCCCGCCGAGACACCCACCGGGGAGCTGTTTTTT
.	TRBV29-1	TRBJ2-5	few	CSVEDIWGIWETQYF	TGCAGCGTTGAAGACATTTGGGGGATCTGGGAGACCCAGTACTTC
TRBD2	TRBV28	TRBJ2-1	.	CASSLRLAGVVQFF	TGTGCCAGCAGTCTGAGACTAGCGGGAGTGGTGCAGTTCTTC
.	TRBV20-1	TRBJ2-7	few	CSARNPTDPYEQYF	TGCAGTGCTAGAAATCCAACGGACCCCTACGAGCAGTACTTC
.	TRBV27	TRBJ2-2	.	CASSQEGVRLFF	TGTGCCAGCAGCCAGGAGGGGGTGCGGCTGTTTTTT
.	TRBV6-5	TRBJ1-5	few	CASSYSKGGGPQHF	TGTGCCAGCAGTTACTCGAAGGGGGGGGGGCCCCAGCATTTT
TRBD2	TRBV2	TRBJ2-2	.	CASSNGGDTGELFF	TGTGCCAGCAGTAACGGGGGGGACACCGGGGAGCTGTTTTTT
TRBD1	TRBV4-2	TRBJ1-5	.	CASSSGGRGDQPQHF	TGTGCCAGCAGCTCAGGGGGCCGGGGTGATCAGCCCCAGCATTTT
TRBD1	TRBV2	TRBJ2-7	.	CASSTTGFYEQYF	TGTGCCAGCTCCACGACAGGGTTCTACGAGCAGTACTTC